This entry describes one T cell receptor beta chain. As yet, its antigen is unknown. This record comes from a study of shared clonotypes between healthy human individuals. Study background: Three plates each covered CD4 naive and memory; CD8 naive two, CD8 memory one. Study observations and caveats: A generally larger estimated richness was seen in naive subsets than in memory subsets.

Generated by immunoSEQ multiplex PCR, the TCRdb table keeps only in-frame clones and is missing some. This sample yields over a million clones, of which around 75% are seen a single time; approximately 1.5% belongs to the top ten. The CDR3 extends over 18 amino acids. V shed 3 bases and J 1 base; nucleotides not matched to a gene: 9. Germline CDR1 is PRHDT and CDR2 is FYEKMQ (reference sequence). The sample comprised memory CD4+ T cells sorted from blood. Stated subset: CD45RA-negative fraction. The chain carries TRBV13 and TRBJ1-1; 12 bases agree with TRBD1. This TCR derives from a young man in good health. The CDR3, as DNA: TGTGCCAGCAGCTTTCCCGGGACAGGGGGCAGAGGGAACACTGAAGCTTTCTTT. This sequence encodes CASSFPGTGGRGNTEAFF.